This is a list of T cell receptor beta chains from one sample in a study of a mutant IDH1 vaccine in newly diagnosed glioma. Measured with immunoSEQ multiplex PCR; TCRdb has only the in-frame clones, and not every one. The data hold approximately 60,000 clones, with 87% observed a single time. Their specific antigens are unknown. This sample comprised PBMCs, obtained from a glioma patient whose treatment included an IDH1 peptide vaccine. These receptors all come from a man between 35 and 55 years old with glioma. Both conserved end residues are part of each CDR3.

J	V	length	CDR3
TRBJ2-3	TRBV5-1	16	CASSGRLAGPTDTQYF
TRBJ2-7	TRBV5-1	14	CASSQGDMAYEQYF
TRBJ1-5	TRBV19	16	CASNGRGTYSNQPQHF
TRBJ2-5	TRBV9	15	CASSVGDPEMETQYF
TRBJ1-5	TRBV9	15	CASSASWAKNQPQHF
TRBJ1-1	TRBV27	17	CASRGVGREGGNTEAFF
TRBJ1-3	TRBV6-5	13	CASSGDRGNTIYF
TRBJ2-6	TRBV7-9	15	CASTLQGTGANVLTF
TRBJ1-5	TRBV7-2	14	CASSPYGGNQPQHF
TRBJ1-2	TRBV6-5	13	CASTRGPNYGYTF
TRBJ2-7	TRBV4-1	14	CASSQRKTPYEQYF
TRBJ1-5	TRBV18	14	CASSPRDRLQPQHF
TRBJ2-3	TRBV9	15	CASSVGWRESDTQYF
TRBJ2-5	TRBV7-2	15	CASSLTRARGETQYF
TRBJ1-1	TRBV29-1	13	CSATQGPNTEAFF
TRBJ2-1	TRBV4-2	14	CASSPSYSYNEQFF
TRBJ2-7	TRBV4-1	14	CASSSRDGNYEQYF
TRBJ2-4	TRBV2	11	CASGRGQAQYF
TRBJ1-5	TRBV5-1	15	CASSRSGTGGQPQHF
TRBJ2-3	TRBV5-1	16	CASSFVRTGIQDTQYF
TRBJ2-7	TRBV7-3	13	CASSSAPAGEQYF
TRBJ2-2	TRBV27	14	CASSRGANTGELFF
TRBJ2-3	TRBV6-4	14	CASSEAGGTDTQYF
TRBJ2-1	TRBV5-4	15	CASSWGQGSYNEQFF
TRBJ2-7	TRBV6-1	15	CASSELTGSSYEQYF
TRBJ2-7	TRBV7-9	15	CASSLLGGAIYEQYF
TRBJ2-2	TRBV9	15	CASSVGYRSTGELFF
TRBJ2-1	TRBV5-4	16	CASSFLDRGSYNEQFF
TRBJ2-5	TRBV11-2	15	CASSAGLAVGETQYF